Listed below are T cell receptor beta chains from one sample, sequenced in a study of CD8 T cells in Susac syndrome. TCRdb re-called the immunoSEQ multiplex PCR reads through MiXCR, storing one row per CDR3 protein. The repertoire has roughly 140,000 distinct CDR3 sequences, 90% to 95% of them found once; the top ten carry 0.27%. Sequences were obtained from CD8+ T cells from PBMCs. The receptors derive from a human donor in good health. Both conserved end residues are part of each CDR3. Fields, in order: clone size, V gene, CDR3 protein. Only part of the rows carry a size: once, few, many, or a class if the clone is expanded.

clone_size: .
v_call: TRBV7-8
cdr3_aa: CASSYRTSGYEQYF

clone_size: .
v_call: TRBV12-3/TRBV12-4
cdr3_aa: CASSSAGTSGNEQYF

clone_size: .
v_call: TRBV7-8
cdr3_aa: CASSWGHSDEQFF

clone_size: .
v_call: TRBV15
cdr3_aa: CATSREAGANVLTF

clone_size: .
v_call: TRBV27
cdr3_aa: CASSVPGTGFYEQYF

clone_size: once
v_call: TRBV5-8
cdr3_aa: CASSIGLAGDTQYF

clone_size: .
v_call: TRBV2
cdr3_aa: CASSGGLASVQETQYF

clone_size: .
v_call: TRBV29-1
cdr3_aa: CSVELETPNEQFF

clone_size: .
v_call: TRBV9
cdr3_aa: CASSAHSGPETQYF

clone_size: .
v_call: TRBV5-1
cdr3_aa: CASSLGQVEDEQYF

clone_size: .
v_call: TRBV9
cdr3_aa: CASSVEGLSPNEQFF

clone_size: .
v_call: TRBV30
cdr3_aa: CAWSVPGYGYTF

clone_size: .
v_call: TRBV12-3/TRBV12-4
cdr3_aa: CASNFDGGGTEAFF

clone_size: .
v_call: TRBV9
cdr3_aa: CASTGGRYYGYTF

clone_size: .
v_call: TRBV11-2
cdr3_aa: CASSPGTPDTQYF

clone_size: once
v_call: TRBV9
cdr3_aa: CASSVSGGGTEAFF

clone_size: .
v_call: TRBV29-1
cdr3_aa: CSVDFPGTSVPYNEQFF

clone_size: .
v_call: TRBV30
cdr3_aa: CAWTVSGGAKFYEQYF

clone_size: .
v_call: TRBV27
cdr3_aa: CASSLGLADTEAFF

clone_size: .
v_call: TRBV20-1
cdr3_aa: CSGRGYGTVDYNEQFF

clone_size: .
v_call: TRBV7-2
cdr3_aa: CASSLGVWQYF

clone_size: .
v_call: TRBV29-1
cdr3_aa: CSVVGLSSGANVLTF

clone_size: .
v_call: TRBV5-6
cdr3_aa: CASSLVSPYNEQFF

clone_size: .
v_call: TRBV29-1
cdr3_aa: CSVRTGAGRNTEAFF

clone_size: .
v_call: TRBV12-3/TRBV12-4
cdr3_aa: CASSLRISEAFF

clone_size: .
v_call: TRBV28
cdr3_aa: CASSFGQVSYEQYF

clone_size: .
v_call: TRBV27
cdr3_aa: CASSLNPGGYEQYF

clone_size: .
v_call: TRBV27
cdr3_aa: CASSFANSYNEQFF

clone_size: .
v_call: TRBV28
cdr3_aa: CASIGGVGTYNEQFF

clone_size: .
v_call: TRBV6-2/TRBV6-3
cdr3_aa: CASSYASSLSNEQFF

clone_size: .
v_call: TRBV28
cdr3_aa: CASSLRGKDTEAFF

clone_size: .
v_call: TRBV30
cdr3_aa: CAWSIGHDEQFF

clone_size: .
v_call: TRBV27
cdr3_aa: CASSSRLAGAADTQYF

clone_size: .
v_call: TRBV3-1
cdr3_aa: CASSQESSYEQYF

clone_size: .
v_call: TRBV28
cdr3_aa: CASSLSPSNQPQHF

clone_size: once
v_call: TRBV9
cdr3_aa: CASSALGQGNTEAFF

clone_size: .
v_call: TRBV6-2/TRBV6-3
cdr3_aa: CASKPSGRFYEQYF

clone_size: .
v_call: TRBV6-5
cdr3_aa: CASSTGSQKLFF

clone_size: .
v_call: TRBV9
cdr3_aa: CASSDSGSAPNEQYF

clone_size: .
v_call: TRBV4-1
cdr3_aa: CASSVILQSYNEQFF

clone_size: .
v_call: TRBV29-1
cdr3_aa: CSVRGTDTQYF

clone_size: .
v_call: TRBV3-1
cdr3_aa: CASSHGLATYEQYF

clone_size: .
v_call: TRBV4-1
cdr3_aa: CASSQFTEAFF

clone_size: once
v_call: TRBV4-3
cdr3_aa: CASSQDHQPPGTGYEQYF

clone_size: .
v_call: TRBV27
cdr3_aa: CASSLKVTGTVSDEQFF

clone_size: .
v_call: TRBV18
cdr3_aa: CASSPRVDEQFF

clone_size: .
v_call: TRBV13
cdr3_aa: CASSLGQGFDEQYF